One and the same sample provided the 28 T cell receptor beta chains below, sequenced in a study of preoperative IRX-2 immunotherapy in early breast cancer. This sample's treatment: preoperative locoregional IRX-2 cytokine immunotherapy. Data came from immunoSEQ multiplex PCR; TCRdb stores just in-frame clones and leaves some out. The sample shows 20,000 to 30,000 clones, about three quarters of them seen only once. The sample consisted of lymph node tissue, taken after IRX-2 immunotherapy. The receptors stem from a human donor with breast cancer.

This sequence joins TRBV6-8 and TRBJ2-2; no reliable D call. CDR1 MNHGY and CDR2 SAAAGT come from the germline V gene. V lost 5 bases to trimming and J lost 4 bases, with 5 bases between them. The length of the CDR3 is 12 residues. Here the CDR3 reads CASSLTTGELFF. The DNA of the CDR3 is TGTGCCAGCAGTCTGACCACCGGGGAGCTGTTTTTT.

The chain is built from TRBV5-1 and TRBJ1-1, with D perhaps TRBD1 (6 bases). This CDR3 region has 15 residues. Germline V gives CDR1 SGHRS, CDR2 YFSETQ. V dropped 0 bases and J dropped 7 bases, with 16 bases sitting between them. This chain's CDR3 is CASSLALGGQGEAFF. The CDR3 nucleotides read TGCGCCAGCAGCTTGGCCTTGGGGGGGCAGGGTGAAGCTTTCTTT.

V usage is TRBV6-8 and J usage is TRBJ2-1; TRBD2 agrees at 8 bases. Looked up from germline, CDR1 is MNHGY and CDR2 is SAAAGT. This CDR3 is 16 amino acids long. The J segment lost 9 bases and the V segment lost 5 bases, leaving 15 bases of the junction unmatched. The CDR3 sequence is CASSHLTGGEPGEQFF. The CDR3 coding sequence is TGTGCCAGCAGTCACCTAACGGGAGGGGAACCTGGTGAGCAGTTCTTC.

The chain joins TRBV18 to TRBJ2-6; perhaps D is TRBD1 or TRBD2 (6 bases each). Per the germline V gene, CDR1 is KGHSH and CDR2 is LQKENI. The CDR3 runs to 18 residues. V lost 4 bases to trimming and J lost 0 bases, with 16 bases between them. The CDR3 is CASSLWTGASSGANVLTF. The CDR3 region has the DNA TGTGCCAGCTCACTATGGACGGGGGCAAGCTCTGGGGCCAACGTCCTGACTTTC. The variable domain in full, completed from reference TRBV18 and TRBJ2-6, reads NAGVMQNPRHLVRRRGQEARLRCSPMKGHSHVYWYRQLPEEGLKFMVYLQKENIIDESGMPKERFSAEFPKEGPSILRIQQVVRGDSAAYFCASSLWTGASSGANVLTFGAGSRLTVL.

The CDR3 DNA reads TGCGCCAGCAGCTTGGGTAGCGGGGCAGATACGCAGTATTTT. This encodes CASSLGSGADTQYF. The V call is TRBV5-1, the J call TRBJ2-3; 8 nucleotides align to TRBD2. This CDR3 has 14 amino acids. Germline V lookup: CDR1 SGHRS, CDR2 YFSETQ. The J segment lost 4 bases and the V segment lost 0 bases, leaving 1 base of the junction unmatched. The variable domain in full, completed from reference TRBV5-1 and TRBJ2-3, reads KAGVTQTPRYLIKTRGQQVTLSCSPISGHRSVSWYQQTPGQGLQFLFEYFSETQRNKGNFPGRFSGRQFSNSRSEMNVSTLELGDSALYLCASSLGSGADTQYFGPGTRLTVL.

The CDR3 DNA reads TGTGCCAGCAGTTTCGGGATCAGGGGGCCTGAGCAGTTCTTC. Translating gives CASSFGIRGPEQFF. This rearrangement joins TRBV6-8 to TRBJ2-1; 8 nucleotides match TRBD1. Germline assignment: CDR1 MNHGY and CDR2 SAAAGT. Trimming removed 4 bases from V and 9 bases from J; junction bases left unmatched: 8. The CDR3 consists of 14 residues.

The V call is TRBV11-3, the J call TRBJ2-4; 9 nucleotides match TRBD2. With 5 bases clipped from V and 0 bases from J, the junction kept 8 bases outside the gene matches. This CDR3 contains 17 residues. Germline loops: CDR1 SGHNT, CDR2 YENEEA. The CDR3 protein is CASSPSGIPPAKNIQYF. In DNA, the CDR3 is TGTGCCAGCAGCCCTAGCGGGATTCCCCCAGCCAAAAACATTCAGTACTTC.

The J gene is TRBJ2-3, the V gene TRBV19; TRBD1 agrees at 10 bases. Germline CDR1 LNHDA, CDR2 SQIVND (reference sequence). Germline trimming cut 6 bases from V and 5 bases from J; bases unmatched to any gene: 8. The CDR3 spans 15 residues. CDR3 nucleotides: TGTGCCAGTAGCCCCCTAGGACAGGGGGTAGATACGCAGTATTTT. This codes for CASSPLGQGVDTQYF.

This clone has more than one count but fewer than ten. The chain has TRBV6-8 and TRBJ2-3, with 7 bases identical to TRBD2. The CDR3 extends over 14 amino acids. Germline CDR1 MNHGY, CDR2 SAAAGT. With V trimmed by 6 bases and J by 4 bases, 7 bases remained unmatched. The CDR3 sequence is CASRPAGFADTQYF. As DNA, the CDR3 is TGTGCCAGCAGACCAGCGGGATTTGCAGATACGCAGTATTTT.

This chain's CDR3 is CASSLPTGGKNDEQYF. The CDR3 DNA reads TGCGCCAGCAGCTTGCCCACAGGGGGGAAGAACGACGAGCAGTACTTC. V and J are TRBV5-1 and TRBJ2-7, with TRBD1 matching 8 bases. The V segment lost 1 base and the J segment 5 bases; nucleotides outside the gene matches: 11. In germline, CDR1 is SGHRS, CDR2 YFSETQ. This CDR3 has 16 residues.

This sequence joins TRBV19 and TRBJ2-7; D is perhaps TRBD2 (5 bases). Germline CDR1 LNHDA, CDR2 SQIVND (reference sequence). The CDR3 length is 13 residues. The V end was cut by 5 bases, the J end by 5 bases, with 13 bases between. The CDR3 is CASSLRTGDEQYF. The CDR3 nucleotides read TGTGCCAGTAGTCTCCGGACTGGGGACGAGCAGTACTTC.

The chain recombines TRBV12-5 with TRBJ2-1; 7 bases are shared with TRBD2. CDR3 length: 17 residues. Germline loops: CDR1 LGHNT, CDR2 FRNRAP. V dropped 5 bases and J dropped 5; count of bases not matched to a gene: 15. CDR3 sequence: CASGDSSAREINNEQFF. CDR3 coding DNA: TGTGCTAGTGGTGACAGCTCCGCGCGGGAGATCAACAATGAGCAGTTCTTC.

CDR3 protein: CASSLVAGLQETQYF. The CDR3 nucleotides read TGCGCCAGCAGCTTGGTCGCGGGGCTCCAAGAGACCCAGTACTTC. The chain uses TRBV5-1 and TRBJ2-5; D is perhaps TRBD2 (6 bases). V was trimmed by 0 bases and J by 1 base, leaving 10 bases between them. The CDR3 has 15 residues. CDR1 and CDR2 from the germline V gene are SGHRS and YFSETQ.

The chain is built from TRBV28 and TRBJ2-7; D perhaps matches TRBD2 (5 bases). This CDR3 is built from 13 residues. From germline, CDR1 is MDHEN and CDR2 SYDVKM. Between the trimmed V and J ends, which lost 3 bases and 3 bases, there was a span of 9 bases. The CDR3 nucleotides read TGTGCCAGCAGTTTGTCGGGAAACTACGAGCAGTACTTC. Amino acid sequence: CASSLSGNYEQYF.

The chain uses TRBV10-1 and TRBJ1-2; 9 bases line up with TRBD1. This CDR3 contains 16 residues. J gave up 2 bases and V 7 bases, and 11 bases lay outside the gene matches. Germline V CDR1 and CDR2: WNHNN, SYGVQD (reference sequence). This CDR3 reads CASIGQGLEANYGYTF. CDR3 nucleotides: TGCGCCAGCATCGGACAGGGGCTGGAAGCGAACTATGGCTACACCTTC.

The rearrangement links TRBV19 to TRBJ1-1; TRBD1 matches 9 bases. Per germline, CDR1 LNHDA and CDR2 SQIVND (reference sequence). The CDR3 is 13 residues long. V lost 6 bases to trimming and J lost 6 bases; unmatched junction nucleotides: 5. CDR3 in amino acids: CASRNRDRAEAFF. In DNA, the CDR3 is TGTGCCAGTAGGAACCGGGACAGGGCTGAAGCTTTCTTT.

The V call is TRBV28, the J call TRBJ1-1; D possibly corresponds to TRBD1 (6 bases). The length of the CDR3 is 16 residues. V was clipped by 6 bases and J by 0 bases, with 17 bases between them. CDR1 and CDR2 (germline): MDHEN, SYDVKM. The CDR3 sequence is CASSSTYGGVNTEAFF. The CDR3 nucleotides are TGTGCCAGCAGCTCCACCTATGGGGGCGTGAACACTGAAGCTTTCTTT.

The chain combines TRBV5-1 with TRBJ2-1; D may be TRBD1 (5 bases). Germline CDR1 reads SGHRS; CDR2 reads YFSETQ. The CDR3 extends over 15 amino acids. V was pared by 0 bases and J by 6 bases, with 13 bases between. CDR3 amino acids: CASSLERGAANEQFF. CDR3 sequence (DNA): TGCGCCAGCAGCTTGGAAAGGGGCGCCGCCAATGAGCAGTTCTTC.

CDR3 nucleotides: TGTGCCAGCAGTTACTCGGGACCTCCCAATGAGCAGTTCTTC. Its protein is CASSYSGPPNEQFF. The V call is TRBV6-8, the J call TRBJ2-1; the D call may be TRBD1 or TRBD2 (5 bases each). Germline values: CDR1 MNHGY, CDR2 SAAAGT. The CDR3 is made up of 14 amino acids. Trimming shortened V by 0 bases and J by 6 bases, and 9 bases separated the two germline ends.

This clone was seen only once. The rearrangement joins TRBV11-1 to TRBJ1-5, with D possibly matching TRBD1 (5 bases). Trimming stripped 5 bases from V and 1 base from J, with 15 bases between. CDR1 is SGHAT, CDR2 FQDESV, per germline (reference sequence). This CDR3 region has 16 residues. Written as DNA, the CDR3 is TGTGCCAGCAGCCCCTTGCGGGGACGGAGCAATCAGCCCCAGCATTTT. It translates to CASSPLRGRSNQPQHF.

This clone rates as medium-sized. The chain employs TRBV19 and TRBJ2-1, with D perhaps TRBD2 (6 bases). In germline, CDR1 is LNHDA, CDR2 SQIVND (reference sequence). The CDR3 is made up of 15 amino acids. V shed 5 bases and J shed 7 bases, with 18 bases lying between them. The CDR3 nucleotides read TGTGCCAGTAGTTCCGGGGGAGCGGGCGGGAATGAGCAGTTCTTC. It specifies CASSSGGAGGNEQFF. The full variable domain, its missing parts supplied by reference TRBV19 and TRBJ2-1, is DGGITQSPKYLFRKEGQNVTLSCEQNLNHDAMYWYRQDPGQGLRLIYYSQIVNDFQKGDIAEGYSVSREKKESFPLTVTSAQKNPTAFYLCASSSGGAGGNEQFFGPGTRLTVL.

The V and J genes are TRBV6-8 and TRBJ2-7, with 7 positions matching TRBD2. The V gene end was trimmed by 3 bases and the J gene end by 3 bases; junction bases not matched to a gene: 8. Germline V gene data show CDR1 as MNHGY and CDR2 as SAAAGT. This CDR3 is built from 15 residues. Here the CDR3 DNA reads TGTGCCAGCAGTTATGGGGCTAGCGGAGGCTACGAGCAGTACTTC. This gives the protein CASSYGASGGYEQYF.

The chain couples TRBV6-8 to TRBJ2-7; D is unresolved. Trimming shortened V by 0 bases and J by 0 bases, and 12 bases separated the two germline ends. The CDR3 sequence is 16 residues long. Per germline, CDR1 MNHGY and CDR2 SAAAGT. The CDR3 loop reads CASSYSMPALSYEQYF. The DNA of the CDR3 is TGTGCCAGCAGTTACTCGATGCCTGCCCTCTCCTACGAGCAGTACTTC.

Notes on this clone: At one boundary the junction diverges from the germline segment, which might be a read error. V and J are TRBV5-1 and TRBJ2-7, with TRBD1 matching 9 bases. Germline-derived CDR1 and CDR2 are SGHRS and YFSETQ. The CDR3 is 16 amino acids. The CDR3 region has the DNA TGCGCCAGCACCCCGGGACAGGGTTTAGGGGCCCACGAGCAGTACTTT. It translates to CASTPGQGLGAHEQYF.

Notes on this clone: Other DNA sequences in this specimen translate into the identical CDR3. V usage is TRBV6-8 and J usage is TRBJ2-7; 7 bases agree with TRBD2. Germline assignment: CDR1 MNHGY and CDR2 SAAAGT. This CDR3 spans 14 amino acids. V trimming: 2 bases; J trimming: 5 bases; junction bases outside the gene matches: 6. The CDR3 reads CASSYSGGSDEQYF. The CDR3 DNA follows: TGTGCCAGCAGTTACAGCGGCGGGAGTGACGAGCAGTACTTC.

The genes are TRBV28 and TRBJ2-2; D unclear. The V gene's germline CDR1 is MDHEN and CDR2 SYDVKM. CDR3 length: 13 residues. V lost 5 bases and J lost 6, with 10 bases in between. For the CDR3, the DNA is TGTGCCAGCAGTAAGGTCCCTCCCGGGGAGCTGTTTTTT. Its protein product is CASSKVPPGELFF. The variable domain in full, completed from reference TRBV28 and TRBJ2-2, reads DVKVTQSSRYLVKRTGEKVFLECVQDMDHENMFWYRQDPGLGLRLIYFSYDVKMKEKGDIPEGYSVSREKKERFSLILESASTNQTSMYLCASSKVPPGELFFGEGSRLTVL.

The J gene is TRBJ2-7, the V gene TRBV5-1; 8 bases are a match to TRBD1. The J segment lost 7 bases and the V segment lost 1 base, leaving 10 bases of the junction unmatched. CDR3 length: 15 amino acids. Germline CDR1 is SGHRS and CDR2 is YFSETQ. In DNA form, the CDR3 reads TGCGCCAGCAGCTTGACCCAGGACAGGGTTCGGGAGCAGTACTTC. Translated, it gives CASSLTQDRVREQYF.

This clone was seen a handful of times. This chain joins TRBV19 and TRBJ2-7; 16 positions match TRBD2. The CDR3 extends over 16 amino acids. V shed 3 bases and J 3 bases; nucleotides not matched to a gene: 2. Per germline, CDR1 LNHDA and CDR2 SQIVND (reference sequence). CDR3: CASSIGTSGRGYEQYF. In DNA, the CDR3 is TGTGCCAGTAGTATCGGGACTAGCGGGAGGGGCTACGAGCAGTACTTC.